This is a list of T cell receptor beta chains from one sample in a study of shared clonotypes between healthy human individuals. The method was immunoSEQ multiplex PCR; TCRdb's version includes in-frame clones alone and lacks a portion of them. The sample carries 2,500,000 or so clones, approximately 90% recorded once. The material sequenced was naive CD4+ T cells sorted from blood. Receptors were obtained from a young man in good health. CDR3s include the opening cysteine and the closing phenylalanine or tryptophan. The order of the fields is J gene, D gene, clone size, V gene, CDR3 DNA, CDR3 protein. The D gene is left open where the match is weak. Expanded clones are given a class, and other clones once, few, many or no size at all.

TRBJ1-2,-,-,TRBV5-8,TGTGCCAGCAGCAACAGGGCTAACTATGGCTACACCTTC,CASSNRANYGYTF
TRBJ2-2,-,-,TRBV7-3,TGTGCCAGCAGCTTGATGGGGACCACCGGGGAGCTGTTTTTT,CASSLMGTTGELFF
TRBJ1-2,TRBD1,-,TRBV7-6,TGTGCCAGCAGCCTACAGGGGAACTATGGCTACACCTTC,CASSLQGNYGYTF
TRBJ1-2,TRBD1,-,TRBV11-2,TGTGCCAGCAGCCGGGGACAGGGAGGTAACACCTTC,CASSRGQGGNTF
TRBJ1-2,-,-,TRBV19,TGTGCCAGTAGTCAAGGGAAGAACTATGGCTACACCTTC,CASSQGKNYGYTF
TRBJ2-2,TRBD2,-,TRBV5-4,TGTGCCAGCAGCCAACCCCTGGGACTAGCGGGAAACACCGGGGAGCTGTTTTTT,CASSQPLGLAGNTGELFF
TRBJ2-7,-,once,TRBV12-5,TGTGCTAGTGGCGCACCGGGACTACCTACAGGGGACGAGCAGTACTTC,CASGAPGLPTGDEQYF
TRBJ2-2,-,once,TRBV7-9,TGTGCCAGCAGCGCCGGGACACTGAACACCGGGGAGCTGTTTTTT,CASSAGTLNTGELFF
TRBJ1-2,-,-,TRBV27,TGTGCCAGCGGGTCTGGCCAGGCCGAGGGGGGCTACACCTTC,CASGSGQAEGGYTF
TRBJ2-7,-,-,TRBV18,TGTGCCAGCTCATGGGGAATTGCCTACGAGCAGTACTTC,CASSWGIAYEQYF
TRBJ2-7,TRBD1,-,TRBV6-1,TGTGCCAGCATCCTGACAGGGGGCTCTCTCGAGCAGTACTTC,CASILTGGSLEQYF
TRBJ2-3,-,-,TRBV2,TGTGCCAGCAGTGACGGCGGACCCGGCACAGATACGCAGTATTTT,CASSDGGPGTDTQYF
TRBJ2-7,TRBD2,-,TRBV9,TGTGCCAGCAGCCCGAGAACGACTAGCGGGGCCTACGAGCAGTACTTC,CASSPRTTSGAYEQYF
TRBJ1-6,-,-,TRBV5-6,TGTGCCAGCAGCTGGGTAGGGGGGCTAGGATCACCCCTCCACTTT,CASSWVGGLGSPLHF
TRBJ2-5,-,-,TRBV18,TGTGCCAGCTCACCACCCCCTGGAAAAGAGACCCAGTACTTC,CASSPPPGKETQYF
TRBJ1-5,-,-,TRBV9,TGTGCCAGCAGCGAGGGGAGTCATCAGCCCCAGCATTTT,CASSEGSHQPQHF
TRBJ2-5,-,-,TRBV6-5,TGTGCCACCTCTCGGCGTGAGGGGGAGACCCAGTACTTC,CATSRREGETQYF